This paragraph covers one T cell receptor beta chain sequence. There is no known antigen for this receptor. Nothing much larger sits one base from this clone, and base qualities are not available. The sample is drawn from a study of T cell repertoires in cytomegalovirus infection (dated by TCRdb to about 2019). The study in broad terms: Peptide stimulations targeted recently identified HLA-C-restricted CMV epitopes, whose presentation resists viral immunomodulation, together with well-studied HLA-B-restricted epitopes. The HLA type of each donor mattered for the analysis, because public TCR beta signatures pointed to carriage of CMV infection along with the matching HLA type.

Trimming at the junction amounts to 0 bases on V and 6 bases on J, and the germline ends lie 15 bases apart. The CDR3 has 15 amino acids, counting the end cysteine and phenylalanine. Only the CDR3 region is kept as DNA, spanning 45 bases read in frame from base 1. Via the germline V gene (reference sequence), CDR1 is GTSNPN and CDR2 SVGIG. TCRdb names Illumina HiSeq 1500 as the instrument used. TCRdb redid the processing of the public reads, applying fastp at Q25 and MiXCR, and retained in-frame beta chains. Each CDR3 protein appears once, grouped with its most common genes and DNA. For this sample the table gives a few hundred thousand distinct CDR3 sequences, of which roughly 36% were detected only once. The ten largest clones add up to roughly 13% of the sample. Findings and caveats that apply to the study as a whole: In the ex vivo response, HLA-C-restricted CMV-specific TCR beta clonotypes were dominant, and in two of eight donors the single most frequent clonotype came from this HLA-C-restricted group. In both this cohort and an independent cohort of under 450 donors, the cumulative frequency of public TCR beta family members distinguished carriers of CMV infection plus the relevant HLA type.

The treatment or condition label on this specimen signifies: in vitro stimulation with specific CMV peptide epitopes to enrich CMV-specific T cells. The specimen comprised cultured PBMCs, sampled from culture after CMV antigen stimulation. The chain uses TRBV30 and TRBJ2-1; TRBD2 might be the D gene, on 5 matching bases. The sequence derives from a human donor in good health (CMV status not recorded). Some clones in this sample may be carry-over from other donors' samples. The CDR3 has the sequence CAWSVRRSAGNEQFF. The nucleotides read TGTGCCTGGAGTGTACGTCGGTCTGCGGGCAATGAGCAGTTCTTC.